This T cell receptor (beta chain) emerged from a study of blood T cell repertoires in COVID-19. Study overall: Sources were T cells, B-cell-depleted T cells, or PBMCs; the material itself was cDNA or gDNA.

With regard to this clone: The same CDR3 is also encoded by other DNA sequences in this sample.

This table comes from immunoSEQ multiplex PCR, and its TCRdb copy is limited to in-frame clones, with some not included. Of around 120,000 clones in the sample, 69% are singletons; the top ten hold about 6%. CDR1 SEHNR and CDR2 FQNEAQ come from the germline V gene (reference sequence). CDR3 length: 14 residues. Trimming at V came to 5 bases and at J to 3 bases, leaving 7 bases not matched to a gene. The genes are TRBV7-9 and TRBJ2-7; 7 bases agree with TRBD2. This clonotype was sampled from an elderly man with acute or convalescent COVID-19. The sequencing input was peripheral blood. The CDR3, as DNA: TGTGCCAGCAGCCCCGGGCTAGCGGACTACGAGCAGTACTTC. This gives the protein CASSPGLADYEQYF.